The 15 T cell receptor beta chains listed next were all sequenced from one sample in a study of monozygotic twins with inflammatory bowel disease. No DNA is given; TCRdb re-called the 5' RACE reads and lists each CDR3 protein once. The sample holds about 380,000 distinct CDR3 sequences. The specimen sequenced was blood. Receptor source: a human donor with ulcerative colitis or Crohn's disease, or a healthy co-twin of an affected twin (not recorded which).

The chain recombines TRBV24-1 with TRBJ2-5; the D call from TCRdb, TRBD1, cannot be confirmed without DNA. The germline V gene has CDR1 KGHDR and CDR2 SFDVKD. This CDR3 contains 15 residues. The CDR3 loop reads CATGGPVGGEETQYF.

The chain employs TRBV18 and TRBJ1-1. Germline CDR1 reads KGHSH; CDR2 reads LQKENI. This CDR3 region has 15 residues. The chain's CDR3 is CASSNQAYMNTEAFF. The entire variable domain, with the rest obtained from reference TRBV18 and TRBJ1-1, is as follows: NAGVMQNPRHLVRRRGQEARLRCSPMKGHSHVYWYRQLPEEGLKFMVYLQKENIIDESGMPKERFSAEFPKEGPSILRIQQVVRGDSAAYFCASSNQAYMNTEAFFGQGTRLTVV.

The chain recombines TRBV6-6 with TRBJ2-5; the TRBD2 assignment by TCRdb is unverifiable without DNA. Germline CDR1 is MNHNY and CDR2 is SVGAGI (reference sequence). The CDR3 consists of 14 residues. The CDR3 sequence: CASSYFGGEETQYF.

The CDR3 sequence is CSARDKARESPLHF. The genes are TRBV20-1 and TRBJ1-6; TCRdb designates TRBD1, a call that cannot be tested without DNA. Germline V lookup: CDR1 DFQATT, CDR2 SNEGSKA (reference sequence). The CDR3 is 14 amino acids.

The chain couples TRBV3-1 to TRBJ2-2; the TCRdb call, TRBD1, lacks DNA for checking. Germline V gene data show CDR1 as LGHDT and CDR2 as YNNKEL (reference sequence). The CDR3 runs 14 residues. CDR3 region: CASRGQANTGELFF.

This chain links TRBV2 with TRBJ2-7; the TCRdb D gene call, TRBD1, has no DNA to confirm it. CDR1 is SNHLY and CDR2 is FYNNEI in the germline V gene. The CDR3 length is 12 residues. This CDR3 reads CATQGGLYEQYF.

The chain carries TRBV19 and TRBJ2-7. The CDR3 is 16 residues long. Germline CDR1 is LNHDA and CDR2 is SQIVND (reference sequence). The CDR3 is CASSSIGGRGSYEQYF. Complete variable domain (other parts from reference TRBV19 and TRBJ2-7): DGGITQSPKYLFRKEGQNVTLSCEQNLNHDAMYWYRQDPGQGLRLIYYSQIVNDFQKGDIAEGYSVSREKKESFPLTVTSAQKNPTAFYLCASSSIGGRGSYEQYFGPGTRLTVT.

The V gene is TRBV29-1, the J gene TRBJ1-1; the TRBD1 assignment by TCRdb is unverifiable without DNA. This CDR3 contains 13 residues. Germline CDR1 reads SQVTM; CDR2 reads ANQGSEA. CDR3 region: CSVATGVYTEAFF.

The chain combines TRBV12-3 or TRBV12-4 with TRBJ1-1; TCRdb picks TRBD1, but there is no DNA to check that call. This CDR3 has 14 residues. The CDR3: CASTPTGPNTEAFF.

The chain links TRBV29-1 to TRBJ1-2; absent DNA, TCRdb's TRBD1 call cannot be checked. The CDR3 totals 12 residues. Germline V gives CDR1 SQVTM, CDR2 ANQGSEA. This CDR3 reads CSVDGGSYGYTF. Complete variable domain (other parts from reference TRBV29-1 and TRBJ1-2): SAVISQKPSRDICQRGTSLTIQCQVDSQVTMMFWYRQQPGQSLTLIATANQGSEATYESGFVIDKFPISRPNLTFSTLTVSNMSPEDSSIYLCSVDGGSYGYTFGSGTRLTVV.

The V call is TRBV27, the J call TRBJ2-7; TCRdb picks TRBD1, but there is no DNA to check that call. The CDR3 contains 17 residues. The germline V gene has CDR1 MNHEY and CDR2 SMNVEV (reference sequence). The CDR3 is CASSLLRRTGGFYEQYF.

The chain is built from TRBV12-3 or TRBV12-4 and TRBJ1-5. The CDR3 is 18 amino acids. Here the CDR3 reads CASSLALDGDYSNQPQHF.

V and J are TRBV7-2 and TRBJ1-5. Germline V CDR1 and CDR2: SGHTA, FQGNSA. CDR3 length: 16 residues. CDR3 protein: CASSLVLGSGNQPQHF.

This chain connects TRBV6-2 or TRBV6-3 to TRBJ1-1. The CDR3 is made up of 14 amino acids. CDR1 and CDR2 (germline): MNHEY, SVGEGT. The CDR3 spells CASSLTVLNTEAFF.

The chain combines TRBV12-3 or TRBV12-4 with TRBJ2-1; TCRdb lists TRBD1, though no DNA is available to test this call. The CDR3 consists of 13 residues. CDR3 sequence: CASSSREYNEQFF.